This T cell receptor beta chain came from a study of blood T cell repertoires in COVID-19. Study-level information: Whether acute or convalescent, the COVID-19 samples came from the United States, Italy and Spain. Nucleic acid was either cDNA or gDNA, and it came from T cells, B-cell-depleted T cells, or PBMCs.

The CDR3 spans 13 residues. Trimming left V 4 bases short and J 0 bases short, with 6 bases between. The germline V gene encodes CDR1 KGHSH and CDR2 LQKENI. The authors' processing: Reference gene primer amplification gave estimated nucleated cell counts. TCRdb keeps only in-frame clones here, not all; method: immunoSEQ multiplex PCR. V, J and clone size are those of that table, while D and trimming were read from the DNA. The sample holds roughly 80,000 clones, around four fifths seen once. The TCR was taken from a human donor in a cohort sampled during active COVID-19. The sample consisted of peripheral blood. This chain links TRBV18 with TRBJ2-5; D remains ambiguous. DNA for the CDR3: TGTGCCAGCTCACGGCAGAACCAAGAGACCCAGTACTTC. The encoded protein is CASSRQNQETQYF.